These 16 T cell receptor beta chains came from one sample sequenced in a study of T-cell reconstitution after alpha-beta-depleted transplantation in children. Using unique molecular identifiers, the investigators prepared the TCRbeta library. TCRdb used MiXCR to reprocess the PCR reads, holding one entry per CDR3 protein. The data show some 250,000 distinct CDR3 sequences, more than 10% seen once. The sample here was PBMCs from the stem cell graft donor, taken from the stem cell graft. The receptor set was obtained from a human donor who donated a stem cell graft to a child with acute lymphoblastic leukemia.

This clonotype was seen repeatedly, ten times or more. The chain uses TRBV6-1 and TRBJ2-2; D remains unclear. CDR1 is MNHNS and CDR2 is SASEGT in the germline V gene. The CDR3 runs to 14 residues. V lost 5 bases, J lost 4 bases, and 11 bases lay in between. CDR3: CASSPAVLTGELFF. CDR3 coding DNA: TGTGCCAGCAGTCCGGCTGTACTCACCGGGGAGCTGTTTTTT.

This clonotype was seen ten or more times. The chain links TRBV3-1 to TRBJ1-4; TRBD1 matches at 7 bases. Germline assignment: CDR1 LGHDT and CDR2 YNNKEL (reference sequence). CDR3 length equals 16 residues. The V segment lost 4 bases and the J segment 4 bases; nucleotides outside the gene matches: 9. The CDR3 spells CASSPASQGINEKLFF. In DNA, the CDR3 is TGTGCCAGCAGCCCAGCCTCACAGGGGATTAATGAAAAACTGTTTTTT. Together with reference TRBV3-1 and TRBJ1-4, the CDR3 gives the full variable domain: DTAVSQTPKYLVTQMGNDKSIKCEQNLGHDTMYWYKQDSKKFLKIMFSYNNKELIINETVPNRFSPKSPDKAHLNLHINSLELGDSAVYFCASSPASQGINEKLFFGSGTQLSVL.

Many counts were recorded for this clonotype. The chain employs TRBV27 and TRBJ2-2, with 9 bases lining up with TRBD2. The CDR3 consists of 16 residues. CDR1 and CDR2 from the germline V gene are MNHEY and SMNVEV (reference sequence). J lost 4 bases, V lost 2 bases, and 5 bases had no gene match. In DNA, the CDR3 is TGTGCCAGCAGTTTAATCCTAGCGGGACCCACCGGGGAGCTGTTTTTT. Encoded protein: CASSLILAGPTGELFF.

This clonotype occurred a few times. This chain uses TRBV20-1 with TRBJ2-2; TRBD1 agrees at 10 bases. The CDR3 length is 16 residues. The V and J ends lost 4 bases and 3 bases, in that order; junction bases with no gene match: 8. Germline V gives CDR1 DFQATT, CDR2 SNEGSKA (reference sequence). CDR3 amino acids: CSANKMGTGDTGELFF. The CDR3 DNA sequence: TGCAGTGCTAATAAGATGGGGACAGGGGACACCGGGGAGCTGTTTTTT.

Many counts were recorded for this clonotype. The chain is built from TRBV5-1 and TRBJ2-7, with D possibly matching TRBD2 (6 bases). Germline CDR1 reads SGHRS; CDR2 reads YFSETQ. The CDR3 is 18 amino acids. Trimming removed 4 bases at V and 0 bases at J, with 23 bases between. The CDR3 DNA is TGCGCCAGCAGCGCCGGGGGTCAGTACGGCAGAGCCTCCTACGAGCAGTACTTC. Protein: CASSAGGQYGRASYEQYF.

This clonotype was detected many times. This chain connects TRBV5-6 to TRBJ2-7, with a tentative D call TRBD1 (5 bases). Trimming cost V 3 bases and J 1 base, with 11 bases left between them. The CDR3 extends over 14 amino acids. The V gene's germline CDR1 is SGHDT and CDR2 YYEEEE. The DNA for the CDR3 is TGTGCCAGCAGCTCCTCGGCAGGGTCCTACGAGCAGTACTTC. This encodes CASSSSAGSYEQYF.

This clonotype was detected many times. V is TRBV20-1 and J is TRBJ2-7, with TRBD1 matching 7 bases. The length of the CDR3 is 15 residues. Per the germline V gene, CDR1 is DFQATT and CDR2 is SNEGSKA (reference sequence). V shed 5 bases, J shed 1 base, and the junction held 11 bases outside the gene matches. The CDR3 nucleotides are TGCAGTGCTTCCGGCAGGGGGACAATTTCCTACGAGCAGTACTTC. Its protein product is CSASGRGTISYEQYF.

This clonotype has at least ten counts. The rearrangement joins TRBV11-3 to TRBJ2-1; D gene unclear. The CDR3 runs 12 residues. V dropped 5 bases and J dropped 9 bases, with 11 bases sitting between them. Germline CDR1 and CDR2: SGHNT and YENEEA. The CDR3 DNA reads TGTGCCAGCAGCCACGTGGCTGGTGAGCAGTTCTTC. Translation: CASSHVAGEQFF.

Ten or more counts support this clonotype. The V call is TRBV4-2, the J call TRBJ1-5; possibly TRBD1 for D (5 bases). Trimming took 2 bases from V and 8 from J, leaving 13 bases between them. Per the germline V gene, CDR1 is LGHNA and CDR2 is YNFKEQ. The CDR3 spans 14 residues. The CDR3 here is CASSQSDAGEPQHF. Here the CDR3 DNA reads TGTGCCAGCAGCCAATCCGATGCGGGGGAGCCCCAGCATTTT.

There are many counts of this clonotype. The V gene is TRBV6-1, the J gene TRBJ2-7, with TRBD2 as a possible D gene (5 bases). Trimming pared 5 bases from V and 5 bases from J, leaving 16 bases between. This CDR3 comprises 14 residues. CDR1 is MNHNS, CDR2 SASEGT, per germline. In DNA form, the CDR3 reads TGTGCCAGCAGTCGAATCGGAGGAAGTAACGAGCAGTACTTC. Translation gives CASSRIGGSNEQYF.

In its sample, this clonotype was seen a few times. The genes are TRBV5-1 and TRBJ2-5; 7 bases are shared with TRBD2. This CDR3 has 19 amino acids. J was trimmed by 5 bases and V by 2 bases; bases with no gene match: 21. Germline V gene lookup returns CDR1 SGHRS and CDR2 YFSETQ. This CDR3 is CASSLNPSGVSVQVETQYF. The CDR3, as DNA: TGCGCCAGCAGCTTAAACCCTAGCGGAGTATCCGTCCAAGTGGAGACCCAGTACTTC. The full variable domain, rest sourced from reference TRBV5-1 and TRBJ2-5, is KAGVTQTPRYLIKTRGQQVTLSCSPISGHRSVSWYQQTPGQGLQFLFEYFSETQRNKGNFPGRFSGRQFSNSRSEMNVSTLELGDSALYLCASSLNPSGVSVQVETQYFGPGTRLLVL.

This clonotype showed up many times. This chain joins TRBV12-3 or TRBV12-4 and TRBJ2-1; 8 positions match TRBD1. This CDR3 spans 14 amino acids. The V and J ends lost 4 bases and 8 bases, in that order; junction bases with no gene match: 7. The DNA of the CDR3 is TGTGCCAGCAGTTCGTGGGACAGGAGGGATGAGCAGTTCTTC. It translates to CASSSWDRRDEQFF.

This clonotype came up many times. The J gene is TRBJ2-7, the V gene TRBV29-1; perhaps D is TRBD1 or TRBD2 (5 bases each). V dropped 6 bases and J dropped 6 bases, with 12 bases sitting between them. Germline loops: CDR1 SQVTM, CDR2 ANQGSEA. This CDR3 is built from 11 residues. The CDR3 DNA follows: TGCAGCGTCGGACAACGGGGCGAGCAGTACTTC. Encoded protein: CSVGQRGEQYF.

As for this clonotype: This may be a read error, as it is one base from a much larger clone. This chain connects TRBV5-1 to TRBJ2-5, with D tentatively TRBD1 (6 bases). The CDR3 contains 12 residues. The V end was cut by 4 bases, the J end by 5 bases, with 9 bases between. CDR1 SGHRS and CDR2 YFSETQ come from the germline V gene. The CDR3 nucleotides read TGCGCCAGCAGCCACAGGGACGAGACCCAGTACTTC. It translates to CASSHRDETQYF.

This clonotype was counted only a few times. The chain has TRBV12-3 or TRBV12-4 and TRBJ1-1, with 7 bases aligning to TRBD1. The CDR3 totals 13 residues. V lost 7 bases and J lost 6; bases outside the gene matches: 8. The DNA of the CDR3 is TGTGCCAGCACCCTACAGGGGTCGGCTGAAGCTTTCTTT. Translation gives CASTLQGSAEAFF.

The gene calls are TRBV20-1 and TRBJ2-1, with 12 bases that match TRBD2. The V gene's germline CDR1 is DFQATT and CDR2 SNEGSKA (reference sequence). The CDR3 totals 14 residues. V lost 7 bases and J lost 5; bases outside the gene matches: 6. CDR3 residues: CSDQTSGGNNEQFF. The CDR3 nucleotides read TGCAGTGACCAAACTAGCGGGGGGAACAATGAGCAGTTCTTC.